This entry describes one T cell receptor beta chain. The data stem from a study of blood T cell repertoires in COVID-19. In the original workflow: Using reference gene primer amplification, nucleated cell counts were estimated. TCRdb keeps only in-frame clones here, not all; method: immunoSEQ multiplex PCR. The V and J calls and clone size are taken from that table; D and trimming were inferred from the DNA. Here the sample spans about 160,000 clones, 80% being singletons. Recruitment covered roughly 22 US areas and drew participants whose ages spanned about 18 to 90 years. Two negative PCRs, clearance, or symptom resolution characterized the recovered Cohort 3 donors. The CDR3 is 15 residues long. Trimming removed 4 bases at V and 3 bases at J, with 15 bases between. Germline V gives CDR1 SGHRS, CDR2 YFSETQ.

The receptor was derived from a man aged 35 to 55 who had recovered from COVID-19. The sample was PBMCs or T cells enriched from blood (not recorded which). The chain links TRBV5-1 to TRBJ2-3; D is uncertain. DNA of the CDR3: TGCGCCAGCAGCATTGCCGGTGGTAGTACAGATACGCAGTATTTT. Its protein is CASSIAGGSTDTQYF. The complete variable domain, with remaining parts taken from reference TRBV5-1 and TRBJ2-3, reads KAGVTQTPRYLIKTRGQQVTLSCSPISGHRSVSWYQQTPGQGLQFLFEYFSETQRNKGNFPGRFSGRQFSNSRSEMNVSTLELGDSALYLCASSIAGGSTDTQYFGPGTRLTVL.